This T cell receptor beta chain was identified during a study of tumor-infiltrating lymphocytes in primary liver carcinoma. Blood RNA came from unsorted whole blood; germline DNA was also extracted. As regards this clonotype: A read error may explain this, as a much larger clone is one base away. Since no conserved phenylalanine or tryptophan closes the CDR3, a read error is the likely cause.

From roughly 0.5 ug total RNA, TCR beta cDNA was generated with a primer in the constant region. Three nested multiplex PCR rounds, a slightly modified ARM-PCR method, built the TCR beta libraries. Investigators reported that the first two PCR rounds, at around 10 cycles each, used TRBV1-TRBV30 forward primers with a C-beta reverse primer. TCRdb re-called the multiplex PCR reads through MiXCR, storing one row per CDR3 protein. The sample includes approximately 330,000 distinct CDR3 sequences, less than 70% of them seen just once. The CDR3 is 14 amino acids. V dropped 10 bases and J dropped 3; count of bases not matched to a gene: 7. Per germline, CDR1 ENHRY and CDR2 SYGVKD.

The sample consisted of peripheral blood. V is TRBV10-3 and J is TRBJ2-1, with 9 bases matching TRBD2. The clonotype originates from a man aged 40-49 years with primary liver carcinoma and hepatitis B virus infection. CDR3 in DNA: TGTGCCAGCTTAGCGGGAGTGGGCTACAATGAGCAGTTCTCC. It encodes CASLAGVGYNEQFS.